Listed below are T cell receptor beta chains from one sample, sequenced in a study of T cell responses to AZD1222 COVID-19 vaccine. TCRdb's table, derived via immunoSEQ multiplex PCR, lists solely in-frame clones and lacks some. This sample has about 130,000 clones, with about nine tenths found just once. The input for sequencing was peripheral blood, taken on day 0 of AZD1222 vaccination. These receptors came from an adult in good health. Both conserved end residues are part of each CDR3. Each record gives: clone size, CDR3 length, D gene, J gene, V gene, CDR3 DNA, CDR3 protein. D genes are given only for firm matches. Not all rows give a size; the values are once, few, many and, for expanded clones, a class.

>NA|12|NA|TRBJ2-7|TRBV6-1
TGTGCCAGCAGTGAAGTTAGGTCCGCGTTCTACTTC
CASSEVRSAFYF
>once|15|TRBD1|TRBJ1-2|TRBV19
TGTGCCAGTAGTACCCAAGGACAGGGGTTCTATGGCTACACCTTC
CASSTQGQGFYGYTF
>NA|16|NA|TRBJ1-3|TRBV28
TGTGCCAGCAGTTTAATCGGGGCAAGCTCTGGAAACACCATATATTTT
CASSLIGASSGNTIYF
>NA|12|NA|TRBJ1-5|TRBV12-3/TRBV12-4
TGTGCCAGCAGCCGAGACAGTCAGCCCCAGCATTTT
CASSRDSQPQHF
>NA|12|NA|TRBJ2-7|TRBV14
TGTGCCAGCAGCCAAGATAAGGACGAGCAGTACTTC
CASSQDKDEQYF
>NA|13|NA|TRBJ2-7|TRBV3-1/TRBV3-2
TGTGCCAGCACCGGGGAGGTGTGGTACGAGCAGTACTTC
CASTGEVWYEQYF
>NA|15|NA|TRBJ1-5|TRBV18
TGTGCCAGCTCACTACAGGGATTAGGGTATCAGCCCCAGCATTTT
CASSLQGLGYQPQHF
>NA|13|NA|TRBJ2-2|TRBV12-3/TRBV12-4
TGTGCCAGCAGTTTAGGGGGGCCCGGGGAGCTGTTTTTT
CASSLGGPGELFF
>NA|14|NA|TRBJ2-1|TRBV3-1/TRBV3-2
TGTGCCAGCAGCCCCTCAGAGGTCCAAAATGAGCAGTTCTTC
CASSPSEVQNEQFF
>NA|17|NA|TRBJ1-5|TRBV5-6
TGTGCCAGCAGCTTGCTAGGACCTCAGGGCCCGGGGCAGCCCCAGCATTTT
CASSLLGPQGPGQPQHF
>NA|14|TRBD1|TRBJ1-2|TRBV7-8
TGTGCCAGCAGCTACGGACAGGGAAACTATGGCTACACCTTC
CASSYGQGNYGYTF
>NA|15|NA|TRBJ1-5|TRBV6-5
TGTGCCAGCACCAGAATGGGGGGAAGCGATCAGCCCCAGCATTTT
CASTRMGGSDQPQHF
>NA|15|TRBD1|TRBJ2-7|TRBV4-3
TGCGCCAGCAGCCAAGAGGGGACAGGGAACTACGAGCAGTACTTC
CASSQEGTGNYEQYF
>NA|17|NA|TRBJ1-6|TRBV7-9
TGTGCCAGCAGCATGACAGCGTCCAGCTCCTATAATTCACCCCTCCACTTT
CASSMTASSSYNSPLHF
>NA|16|NA|TRBJ1-5|TRBV6-1
TGTGCCAGCAGTGAAGGAATTGATTGGGAGGTTCAGCCCCAGCATTTT
CASSEGIDWEVQPQHF
>NA|15|NA|TRBJ2-3|TRBV7-7
TGTGCCAGCAGCACAAACCCAGGGAGGACAGATACGCAGTATTTT
CASSTNPGRTDTQYF
>NA|11|NA|TRBJ2-3|TRBV2
TGTGCCAGCCTCCAGCGGGATACGCAGTATTTT
CASLQRDTQYF
>NA|12|TRBD1|TRBJ1-1|TRBV4-1
TGCGCCAGCAGCACAGGGGCTTCTGAAGCTTTCTTT
CASSTGASEAFF
>NA|14|NA|TRBJ1-1|TRBV5-1
TGCGCCAGCAGCTTGGATACAGCGAACACTGAAGCTTTCTTT
CASSLDTANTEAFF
>once|13|TRBD1|TRBJ1-1|TRBV6-5
TGTGCCGGGGGGAGGGGGCCGAACACTGAAGCTTTCTTT
CAGGRGPNTEAFF
>NA|16|NA|TRBJ1-6|TRBV19
TGTGCCAGTAGTATAGGCCTCATGCAGGGGAGTTCACCCCTCCACTTT
CASSIGLMQGSSPLHF
>NA|16|TRBD2|TRBJ2-1|TRBV10-3
TGTGCCGTCGGACTAGCGGGGGGACTCTCCTACAATGAGCAGTTCTTC
CAVGLAGGLSYNEQFF
>NA|14|NA|TRBJ2-6|TRBV29-1
TGCAGCGTTGTGATCCCCTCTGGGGCCAACGTCCTGACTTTC
CSVVIPSGANVLTF
>NA|18|TRBD1|TRBJ2-7|TRBV10-3
TGTGCCATCAGTGATCCCGACAAACAGGGGGCGCCTAAAGACGAGCAGTACTTC
CAISDPDKQGAPKDEQYF
>NA|13|NA|TRBJ2-5|TRBV27
TGTGCCAGCAGTGGAAACAGCGAAGAGACCCAGTACTTC
CASSGNSEETQYF
>NA|14|NA|TRBJ1-5|TRBV27
TGTGCCAGCAGTTTAAGGGGAGGCAATCAGCCCCAGCATTTT
CASSLRGGNQPQHF
>NA|13|NA|TRBJ2-7|TRBV12-5
TGTGCTAGTTATGCCAGTGGGTCGCTCGAGCAGTACTTC
CASYASGSLEQYF
>NA|12|NA|TRBJ2-5|TRBV30
TGTGCCTGGAGTAACAGATCAGAGACCCAGTACTTC
CAWSNRSETQYF
>few|15|NA|TRBJ1-1|TRBV10-1
TGCGCCAGCAGTGACCAGGGTCCGGGGAACACTGAAGCTTTCTTT
CASSDQGPGNTEAFF
>NA|14|NA|TRBJ1-1|TRBV7-8
TGTGCCAGCATCCCGACGGGGGTAGGCACTGAAGCTTTCTTT
CASIPTGVGTEAFF
>once|12|TRBD1|TRBJ2-3|TRBV30
TGTGCCTGGGGACAGGGAACAGATACGCAGTATTTT
CAWGQGTDTQYF
>NA|14|NA|TRBJ2-2|TRBV27
TGTGCCAGCAGTTTATCCCCCAGACCGGCGGAGCTGTTTTTT
CASSLSPRPAELFF
>NA|14|TRBD1|TRBJ2-7|TRBV9
TGTGCCAGCAGCCCGAGACAGGGGCGATACGAGCAGTACTTC
CASSPRQGRYEQYF
>NA|12|NA|TRBJ1-2|TRBV27
TGTGCCAGCAGTTTCGAGGGCTATGGCTACACCTTC
CASSFEGYGYTF
>NA|14|TRBD1|TRBJ1-2|TRBV27
TGTGCCAGCAGGCCACTGGGACAGGGTCGTGGCTACACCTTC
CASRPLGQGRGYTF
>few|16|NA|TRBJ1-4|TRBV4-3
TGCGCCAGCAGCCAAGGCCCAACAGGGATTAATGAAAAACTGTTTTTT
CASSQGPTGINEKLFF